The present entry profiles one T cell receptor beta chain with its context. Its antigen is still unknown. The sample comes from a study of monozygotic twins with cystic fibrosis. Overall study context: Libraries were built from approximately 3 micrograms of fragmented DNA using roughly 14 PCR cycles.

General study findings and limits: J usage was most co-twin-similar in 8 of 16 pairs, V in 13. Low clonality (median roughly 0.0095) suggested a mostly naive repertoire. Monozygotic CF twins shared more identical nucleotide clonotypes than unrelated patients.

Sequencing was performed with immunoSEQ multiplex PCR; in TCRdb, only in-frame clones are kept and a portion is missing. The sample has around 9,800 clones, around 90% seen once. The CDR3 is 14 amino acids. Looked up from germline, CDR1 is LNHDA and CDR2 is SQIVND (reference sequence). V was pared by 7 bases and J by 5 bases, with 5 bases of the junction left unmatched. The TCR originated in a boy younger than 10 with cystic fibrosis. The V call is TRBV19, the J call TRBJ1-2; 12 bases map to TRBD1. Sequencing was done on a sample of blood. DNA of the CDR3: TGTGCCAGTACCCTGGGACAGGGGGCATATGGCTACACCTTC. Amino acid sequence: CASTLGQGAYGYTF.